The TCR beta chain under discussion was sequenced for a study of identical twins. Each CDR3 protein is one row after TCRdb ran MiXCR on the 5' RACE reads. This table holds around 470,000 distinct CDR3 sequences, more than 13% found once. CDR1 is MDHEN and CDR2 is SYDVKM in the germline V gene. The trim removed 7 bases at V and 0 bases at J, leaving 7 bases unmatched. This CDR3 comprises 15 residues. Details on this clonotype: Antigen specificity is unknown.

Study-level findings and limits: Instead of following the same donors, the conclusions were based on cross-sectional statistical analysis. Twin sharing of out-of-frame TCR alpha was underestimated by models in monozygotic pairs. Memory repertoires lacked the insertion deficit that abundant cord blood beta clonotypes showed.

This sample also belongs to another study, concerning yellow fever vaccine responses in identical twins. That study adds: Vaccine-induced T cell responses in twins were reportedly observed to appear partly convergent, partly personalized.

Sequencing input: CD4+ T cells sorted from blood. This TCR was recovered from a woman aged 18-29 years in good health. The V call is TRBV28, the J call TRBJ2-3, with 7 positions matching TRBD1. CDR3 sequence reads: CASNSPGQSTDTQYF. DNA of the CDR3: TGTGCCAGCAACTCTCCGGGACAGAGCACAGATACGCAGTATTTT.